Sequencing of this T cell receptor beta chain was carried out in a study of shared clonotypes between healthy human individuals. The wider study: Each donor's CD4 naive and CD4 memory cells filled three plates apiece, CD8 naive two, and CD8 memory one. General study points: Naive subsets typically showed greater estimated richness than memory subsets. Sequencing depth was expected to influence donor clonotype sharing.

Participating donors were healthy, HIV-negative adults free of recent acute infections or vaccinations. This CDR3 region has 15 residues. CDR1 SEHNR and CDR2 FQNEAQ come from the germline V gene (reference sequence). V was trimmed by 2 bases and J by 2 bases, leaving 13 bases between them. Only one count was recorded for this clone. No antigen is known for it. Sequenced by immunoSEQ multiplex PCR; TCRdb stores in-frame clones only, minus some. Here the sample spans more than 550,000 clones, about nine tenths being singletons. The material sequenced was memory CD8+ T cells from PBMCs. Regarding subset: CD45RO+ cells pooled with CCR7-negative TemRA cells. The genes are TRBV7-9 and TRBJ2-7; D perhaps matches TRBD1 (5 bases). This clonotype was obtained from a man between 18 and 29 years old in good health. Some clones in this sample may be carry-over from other donors' samples. The DNA for the CDR3 is TGTGCCAGCAGCTTAAGCCCGGACACCACCTACGAGCAGTACTTC. It codes for CASSLSPDTTYEQYF.